The 28 T cell receptor beta chains below were found in one sample sequenced in a study of T cells in Graves' hyperthyroidism and ophthalmopathy. Amplification of TCR beta CDR3 regions was performed using RNA transcripts as template. HTBI primers drove first-round RT-PCR of the TCR CDR3. TCRdb independently ran MiXCR on the multiplex PCR reads; one entry per CDR3 protein. Among over 700,000 distinct CDR3 sequences listed, about 17% were seen once. Sequencing used blood. Source of these receptors: a woman between 50 and 59 years old with Graves' hyperthyroidism that later progressed to Graves' ophthalmopathy.

This sequence joins TRBV6-1 and TRBJ2-1; 7 bases are shared with TRBD2. The CDR3 is made up of 15 amino acids. The germline gives CDR1 MNHNS, CDR2 SASEGT. After removal of 6 bases from V and 0 bases from J, the junction contained 5 bases not matched to a gene. Here the CDR3 DNA reads TGTGCCAGCAGCCTAGCGGACTACTCCTACAATGAGCAGTTCTTC. Protein product: CASSLADYSYNEQFF.

This clonotype was counted between two and nine times. The CDR3 protein is CASSLAQDGELFF. CDR3 nucleotide sequence: TGTGCCAGCAGCTTAGCACAGGACGGGGAGCTGTTTTTT. The chain has TRBV7-9 and TRBJ2-2; a possible D gene is TRBD1 (5 bases). Trimming took 0 bases from V and 7 from J, leaving 6 bases between them. The CDR3 contains 13 residues. CDR1 is SEHNR and CDR2 is FQNEAQ in the germline V gene (reference sequence).

There are a few counts of this clonotype. The V call is TRBV7-9, the J call TRBJ2-5; TRBD2 agrees at 12 bases. Per germline, CDR1 SEHNR and CDR2 FQNEAQ (reference sequence). CDR3 length: 17 amino acids. J gave up 2 bases and V 5 bases, and 9 bases lay outside the gene matches. CDR3 coding DNA: TGTGCCAGCAGCCACAGACTAGCGGGGGAGAAACAAGAGACCCAGTACTTC. The encoded protein is CASSHRLAGEKQETQYF.

This clonotype was observed many times. This sequence joins TRBV18 and TRBJ1-6; TRBD1 matches at 8 bases. The CDR3 is 15 residues long. Germline-derived CDR1 and CDR2 are KGHSH and LQKENI. J gave up 8 bases and V 3 bases, and 6 bases lay outside the gene matches. CDR3 sequence reads: CASSPIPGQDSPLHF. In DNA, the CDR3 is TGTGCCAGCTCACCGATCCCGGGACAGGATTCACCCCTCCACTTT.

This clonotype was detected many times. The chain is built from TRBV30 and TRBJ2-1; D gene unclear. CDR1 is GTSNPN and CDR2 is SVGIG in the germline V gene (reference sequence). CDR3 length: 15 residues. Trimming took off 0 bases at V and 4 bases at J, with 13 bases between the two ends. CDR3 loop: CAWSVPLVGYNEQFF. The CDR3 DNA is TGTGCCTGGAGTGTACCTTTGGTGGGTTACAATGAGCAGTTCTTC.

The chain has TRBV7-6 and TRBJ2-3; D remains unclear. Between the trimmed V and J ends, which lost 0 bases and 10 bases, there was a span of 8 bases. CDR1 is SGHVS and CDR2 is FNYEAQ in the germline V gene. The CDR3 covers 12 residues. CDR3 protein: CASSLALGSQYF. In nucleotides, the CDR3 is TGTGCCAGCAGCTTAGCTTTGGGGTCGCAGTATTTT.

A few counts support this clonotype. The V and J genes are TRBV6-2 or TRBV6-3 and TRBJ2-3, with D possibly being TRBD1 (6 bases). Germline loops: CDR1 MNHEY, CDR2 SVGEGT. This CDR3 spans 17 amino acids. The V and J ends lost 0 bases and 4 bases respectively, with 17 bases between them. The CDR3 region has the DNA TGTGCCAGCAGTTACTCGAAACAGGGAAGGTTCGCAGATACGCAGTATTTT. Protein product: CASSYSKQGRFADTQYF.

CDR3 in DNA: TGTGCCAGCTCACCGACTAGCGGGGGTAGCAATGAGCAGTTCTTC. Translation gives CASSPTSGGSNEQFF. The chain joins TRBV18 to TRBJ2-1, with TRBD2 identical over 12 bases. CDR1 and CDR2 (germline): KGHSH, LQKENI. Trimming at V came to 3 bases and at J to 6 bases, leaving 3 bases not matched to a gene. The CDR3 spans 15 residues.

This clonotype was found many times. The chain joins TRBV2 to TRBJ1-2, with 7 bases fitting TRBD1. This CDR3 has 13 amino acids. The V gene's germline CDR1 is SNHLY and CDR2 FYNNEI. V shed 5 bases, J shed 6 bases, and the junction held 6 bases outside the gene matches. The CDR3 DNA sequence: TGTGCCAGCAGTCATGGACAGGCTCATGGCTACACCTTC. It specifies CASSHGQAHGYTF. Filled out from reference TRBV2 and TRBJ1-2, the complete variable domain reads EPEVTQTPSHQVTQMGQEVILRCVPISNHLYFYWYRQILGQKVEFLVSFYNNEISEKSEIFDDQFSVERPDGSNFTLKIRSTKLEDSAMYFCASSHGQAHGYTFGSGTRLTVV.

Concerning this clonotype itself: This clone may be a read error of a much larger clone one base away. The CDR3 is CTSRQGQGTEQYF. The CDR3 DNA sequence: TGCACCAGCCGGCAGGGACAGGGGACGGAGCAGTACTTC. V is TRBV5-1 and J is TRBJ2-7; 10 positions match TRBD1. The CDR3 extends over 13 amino acids. Germline CDR1 is SGHRS and CDR2 is YFSETQ.

In its sample, this clonotype was seen many times. The rearrangement joins TRBV20-1 to TRBJ1-6; no clear D gene. Trimming took off 5 bases at V and 0 bases at J, with 11 bases between the two ends. The CDR3 totals 15 residues. Germline CDR1 DFQATT, CDR2 SNEGSKA (reference sequence). CDR3 nucleotides: TGCAGTGCTCGAGGAGAGAGCTCCTATAATTCACCCCTCCACTTT. Amino acid sequence: CSARGESSYNSPLHF.

In this sample, this clonotype turned up many times. This chain joins TRBV7-2 and TRBJ2-1, with 10 bases fitting TRBD2. V shed 0 bases, J shed 4 bases, and the junction held 9 bases outside the gene matches. The germline gives CDR1 SGHTA, CDR2 FQGNSA. The CDR3 contains 18 residues. The CDR3 region is CASSLAPPTSGLYNEQFF. DNA of the CDR3: TGTGCCAGCAGCTTAGCGCCCCCGACTAGCGGGCTTTACAATGAGCAGTTCTTC.

The V and J genes are TRBV6-1 and TRBJ1-2; D ambiguous. Between the trimmed V and J ends, which lost 8 bases and 3 bases, there was a span of 13 bases. This CDR3 spans 13 amino acids. CDR1 and CDR2 from the germline V gene are MNHNS and SASEGT. The CDR3 here is CASLYALDYGYTF. The CDR3 region has the DNA TGTGCCAGCCTATACGCGCTTGACTATGGCTACACCTTC.

This clonotype appeared a few times. The V and J genes are TRBV7-9 and TRBJ2-1; 10 positions match TRBD2. Germline lookup yields CDR1 SEHNR and CDR2 FQNEAQ (reference sequence). The CDR3 is 15 amino acids. Germline trimming cut 1 base from V and 8 bases from J; bases unmatched to any gene: 5. The CDR3 DNA follows: TGTGCCAGCAGCTTAGTCCTAGCGGGGGACGATGAGCAGTTCTTC. Translation: CASSLVLAGDDEQFF. Full variable domain (missing parts from reference TRBV7-9 and TRBJ2-1): DTGVSQNPRHKITKRGQNVTFRCDPISEHNRLYWYRQTLGQGPEFLTYFQNEAQLEKSRLLSDRFSAERPKGSFSTLEIQRTEQGDSAMYLCASSLVLAGDDEQFFGPGTRLTVL.

The table lists this clonotype with many counts. The chain links TRBV6-1 to TRBJ2-7; a weak D match, TRBD1 (5 bases). V was cut by 3 bases and J by 3 bases, with 15 bases left in between. Germline CDR1 and CDR2: MNHNS and SASEGT. This CDR3 has 15 amino acids. CDR3 bases: TGTGCCAGCAGTGAGGAACAGGCCTTTTACTACGAGCAGTACTTC. Amino acid sequence: CASSEEQAFYYEQYF.

This clonotype was recorded many times. The chain employs TRBV11-3 and TRBJ2-5, with TRBD1 matching 9 bases. The J segment lost 1 base and the V segment lost 5 bases, leaving 11 bases of the junction unmatched. The CDR3 has 17 residues. CDR1 and CDR2 (germline): SGHNT, YENEEA. CDR3 sequence (DNA): TGTGCCAGCAGCCCAGGGTCCGGGACAGGGAGCCAAGAGACCCAGTACTTC. This translates into CASSPGSGTGSQETQYF.

This clonotype was counted ten times or more. The chain recombines TRBV6-1 with TRBJ1-3; no clear D. Trimming pared 0 bases from V and 1 base from J, leaving 7 bases between. CDR3 size: 15 residues. Germline V gene lookup returns CDR1 MNHNS and CDR2 SASEGT. The chain's CDR3 is CASSEAMGSGNTIYF. The CDR3 nucleotides read TGTGCCAGCAGTGAAGCGATGGGATCTGGAAACACCATATATTTT.

This clonotype was detected ten times or more. As DNA, the CDR3 is TGTGCCAGCAGTAAGACAGGGTTAGAGACCCAGTACTTC. Its translation is CASSKTGLETQYF. The gene calls are TRBV2 and TRBJ2-5, with TRBD1 matching 7 bases. Germline loops: CDR1 SNHLY, CDR2 FYNNEI. Germline trimming cut 5 bases from V and 4 bases from J; bases unmatched to any gene: 4. The CDR3 has 13 amino acids.

This rearrangement joins TRBV12-5 to TRBJ2-1, with TRBD1 matching over 8 bases. Trimming cost V 8 bases and J 4 bases; bases outside gene matches: 10. Per the germline V gene, CDR1 is LGHNT and CDR2 is FRNRAP. This CDR3 is 15 amino acids long. The CDR3 reads CASSGGEMEYNEQFF. Written as DNA, the CDR3 is TGTGCTAGTTCAGGGGGCGAAATGGAATACAATGAGCAGTTCTTC.

The V gene is TRBV28, the J gene TRBJ2-1; D unclear. Germline loops: CDR1 MDHEN, CDR2 SYDVKM. V was cut by 6 bases and J by 9 bases, with 12 bases left in between. The CDR3 covers 12 residues. CDR3 in amino acids: CASSGPPGEQFF. The CDR3 region has the DNA TGTGCCAGCAGCGGGCCACCCGGTGAGCAGTTCTTC.

The chain has TRBV20-1 and TRBJ2-3; the match to TRBD1 covers 9 bases. V lost 4 bases, J lost 2 bases, and 7 bases stayed unmatched. This CDR3 spans 15 amino acids. Germline V gene lookup returns CDR1 DFQATT and CDR2 SNEGSKA (reference sequence). CDR3 nucleotide sequence: TGCAGTGCTACCACAAGACAGGGGGTCACAGATACGCAGTATTTT. Residues: CSATTRQGVTDTQYF.

This clonotype was recorded at least ten times. V usage is TRBV12-3 or TRBV12-4 and J usage is TRBJ2-3; no definite D call. This CDR3 comprises 10 residues. V was trimmed by 11 bases and J by 3 bases, leaving 6 bases between them. The CDR3 DNA follows: TGTGCCGGGGATACAGATACGCAGTATTTT. Encoded protein: CAGDTDTQYF.

This clonotype was recorded many times. The chain employs TRBV7-2 and TRBJ2-7, with 9 positions matching TRBD1. J lost 3 bases, V lost 2 bases, and 11 bases had no gene match. The CDR3 covers 17 residues. Germline V gene sequence: CDR1 SGHTA, CDR2 FQGNSA. As DNA, the CDR3 is TGTGCCAGCAGCTTATGGGGACAGGGAACCCTTGGCTACGAGCAGTACTTC. Protein sequence: CASSLWGQGTLGYEQYF. The full variable domain, rest sourced from reference TRBV7-2 and TRBJ2-7, is GAGVSQSPSNKVTEKGKDVELRCDPISGHTALYWYRQSLGQGLEFLIYFQGNSAPDKSGLPSDRFSAERTGGSVSTLTIQRTQQEDSAVYLCASSLWGQGTLGYEQYFGPGTRLTVT.

This clonotype came up a few times. J is TRBJ1-1 and V is TRBV15, with 7 positions matching TRBD1. V lost 8 bases and J lost 1; bases outside the gene matches: 4. The CDR3 is made up of 13 amino acids. Germline CDR1 reads LNHNV; CDR2 reads YYDKDF (reference sequence). This CDR3 is CATDRDRNTEAFF. CDR3 in DNA: TGTGCCACCGACCGGGACAGGAACACTGAAGCTTTCTTT.

The table lists this clonotype with many counts. V is TRBV6-1 and J is TRBJ1-1; possibly TRBD1 for D (5 bases). Trimming stripped 7 bases from V and 1 base from J, with 10 bases between. The length of the CDR3 is 13 residues. Germline assignment: CDR1 MNHNS and CDR2 SASEGT. DNA of the CDR3: TGTGCCAGCAAATCAGGGCCGAACACTGAAGCTTTCTTT. Protein product: CASKSGPNTEAFF.

This clonotype showed up many times. This chain uses TRBV29-1 with TRBJ1-6; 9 bases match TRBD1. The CDR3 covers 13 residues. Trimming took 6 bases from V and 5 from J; bases not matched to a gene: 2. Germline V gene sequence: CDR1 SQVTM, CDR2 ANQGSEA. The CDR3 coding sequence is TGCAGCGTGGGGGACAGGGATAATTCACCCCTCCACTTT. Translated: CSVGDRDNSPLHF.

This clonotype has a handful of counts. The chain uses TRBV6-2 or TRBV6-3 and TRBJ2-2, with D perhaps TRBD1 (6 bases). The CDR3 is made up of 16 amino acids. Trimming removed 2 bases from V and 3 bases from J, with 13 bases in between. Looked up from germline, CDR1 is MNHEY and CDR2 is SVGEGT. Here the CDR3 reads CASSYLLDRYTGELFF. The CDR3 region has the DNA TGTGCCAGCAGTTACCTGCTGGACAGATACACCGGGGAGCTGTTTTTT.

As for this clonotype: Being one base from a much bigger clone, this may be a read error. The J gene is TRBJ2-1, the V gene TRBV2; D may be TRBD1 or TRBD2 (6 bases each). CDR1 and CDR2 (germline): SNHLY, FYNNEI. V was clipped by 4 bases and J by 1 base, with 11 bases between them. The CDR3 runs to 15 residues. The CDR3 coding sequence is TGTGCCAGCAGTGGCCGGGGGCGATCCTACAATGAGCAGTTCTTC. Its translation: CASSGRGRSYNEQFF.